These 28 T cell receptor beta chains share one sample of origin, sequenced in a study of blood T cell repertoires in COVID-19. Profiled with immunoSEQ multiplex PCR; TCRdb holds only in-frame clones, not every one. The table has about 120,000 clones, around 78% seen once. The sequenced sample was peripheral blood. These receptors came from a man between 70 and 80 years old with acute or convalescent COVID-19.

This clone has more than one count but fewer than ten. This sequence joins TRBV4-1 and TRBJ1-5; TRBD1 agrees at 12 bases. The CDR3 totals 18 residues. Looked up from germline, CDR1 is MGHRA and CDR2 is YSYEKL. The ends lost 1 base at V and 4 bases at J; junction bases unmatched: 8. This chain's CDR3 is CASSQGDRGLLTNQPQHF. The CDR3 DNA is TGCGCCAGCAGCCAAGGGGACAGGGGGCTGTTAACAAATCAGCCCCAGCATTTT.

Points on this clone: Distinct nucleotide sequences in the sample also encode this CDR3. This sequence joins TRBV7-2 and TRBJ2-1; tentatively, D is TRBD2 (5 bases). V lost 4 bases to trimming and J lost 0 bases, with 10 bases between them. CDR1 SGHTA and CDR2 FQGNSA come from the germline V gene. The CDR3 has 15 amino acids. In DNA, the CDR3 is TGTGCCAGCAGCTCTCAGCGGCTCTCCTACAATGAGCAGTTCTTC. Translation: CASSSQRLSYNEQFF. The entire variable domain, with the rest obtained from reference TRBV7-2 and TRBJ2-1, is as follows: GAGVSQSPSNKVTEKGKDVELRCDPISGHTALYWYRQSLGQGLEFLIYFQGNSAPDKSGLPSDRFSAERTGGSVSTLTIQRTQQEDSAVYLCASSSQRLSYNEQFFGPGTRLTVL.

CDR3 region: CASSFPTGRTGELFF. The CDR3 region has the DNA TGTGCCAGTAGTTTTCCGACAGGGAGGACCGGGGAGCTGTTTTTT. The V gene is TRBV19, the J gene TRBJ2-2, with a possible D match to TRBD1 (7 bases). Trimming pared 5 bases from V and 5 bases from J, leaving 15 bases between. This CDR3 has 15 residues. The V gene's germline CDR1 is LNHDA and CDR2 SQIVND (reference sequence).

The chain links TRBV5-1 to TRBJ2-3; D uncertain. Trimming removed 1 base from V and 1 base from J, with 4 bases in between. Germline-derived CDR1 and CDR2 are SGHRS and YFSETQ. The CDR3 is made up of 13 amino acids. In DNA form, the CDR3 reads TGCGCCAGCAGCTTGCGGGGCACAGATACGCAGTATTTT. It specifies CASSLRGTDTQYF.

The rearrangement joins TRBV12-3 or TRBV12-4 to TRBJ1-6; 7 bases match TRBD1. The CDR3 is made up of 13 amino acids. With V trimmed by 5 bases and J by 8 bases, 3 bases remained unmatched. In DNA, the CDR3 is TGTGCCAGCAGTCTCACAGGGGATTCACCCCTCCACTTT. Its translation is CASSLTGDSPLHF.

The chain uses TRBV27 and TRBJ1-4; 7 bases are a match to TRBD1. The CDR3 runs 15 residues. The junction had 10 bases not matched to a gene; V was cut back by 8 bases and J by 4 bases. The germline V gene encodes CDR1 MNHEY and CDR2 SMNVEV (reference sequence). The CDR3: CASGNRGLNNEKLFF. The CDR3 DNA sequence: TGTGCCAGCGGAAACAGGGGATTGAATAATGAAAAACTGTTTTTT.

J is TRBJ2-3 and V is TRBV19, with a weak D call TRBD2 (6 bases). The CDR3 extends over 14 amino acids. The germline V gene encodes CDR1 LNHDA and CDR2 SQIVND (reference sequence). V lost 7 bases and J lost 5, with 16 bases in between. For the CDR3, the DNA is TGTGCCAGTACCAACCCGGGGGTTGGAGATACGCAGTATTTT. Translated, it gives CASTNPGVGDTQYF.

The chain employs TRBV19 and TRBJ2-3; D perhaps matches TRBD1 (5 bases). CDR3 length: 15 residues. CDR1 is LNHDA, CDR2 SQIVND, per germline (reference sequence). V was clipped by 5 bases and J by 0 bases, with 12 bases between them. The CDR3: CASSLTVSSTDTQYF. For the CDR3, the DNA is TGTGCCAGTAGTCTGACAGTTTCTAGCACAGATACGCAGTATTTT.

The chain has TRBV5-1 and TRBJ2-4; weak D call: TRBD2 (7 bases). The germline V gene has CDR1 SGHRS and CDR2 YFSETQ. CDR3 size: 15 residues. Trimming pared 4 bases from V and 7 bases from J, leaving 18 bases between. The CDR3 loop is CASSPSGGRGNIQYF. The DNA of the CDR3 is TGCGCCAGCAGCCCCTCTGGAGGGAGGGGGAACATTCAGTACTTC.

This chain links TRBV4-1 with TRBJ1-2, with D maybe TRBD1 (5 bases). The CDR3 is made up of 13 amino acids. The V end was cut by 1 base, the J end by 2 bases, with 5 bases between. CDR1 and CDR2 from the germline V gene are MGHRA and YSYEKL. The CDR3 region is CASSQGQNYGYTF. In DNA, the CDR3 is TGCGCCAGCAGCCAAGGACAGAACTATGGCTACACCTTC.

This clone has just a few counts. The junction shows a germline mismatch at one end, possibly a read error. The genes are TRBV4-3 and TRBJ1-2, with 11 bases lining up with TRBD1. From germline, CDR1 is LGHNA and CDR2 YSLEER. The CDR3 has 17 residues. The CDR3 sequence: CASSQERLRTGGYRYTF. The DNA for the CDR3 is TGCGCCAGCAGCCAAGAGAGATTACGGACAGGGGGCTATCGCTACACCTTC.

The genes are TRBV5-1 and TRBJ2-7; 8 nucleotides align to TRBD2. Germline-derived CDR1 and CDR2 are SGHRS and YFSETQ. This CDR3 contains 17 residues. The J segment lost 3 bases and the V segment lost 0 bases, leaving 11 bases of the junction unmatched. In nucleotides, the CDR3 is TGCGCCAGCAGCTTGGCCGGGAGAGCGGGGGCGGTCTACGAGCAGTACTTC. It codes for CASSLAGRAGAVYEQYF.

This chain joins TRBV19 and TRBJ1-1, with TRBD1 as a possible D gene (6 bases). The CDR3 is 13 residues long. V shed 5 bases and J shed 9 bases, with 16 bases lying between them. CDR1 is LNHDA and CDR2 is SQIVND in the germline V gene (reference sequence). The CDR3 is CASSSWTDGKAFF. In DNA, the CDR3 is TGTGCCAGTAGTTCTTGGACAGATGGTAAAGCTTTCTTT.

This clone was observed once. The chain is built from TRBV21-1 and TRBJ1-2; TRBD1 is taken as the D call from the table, unchecked against the DNA. TRBV21-1 is a listed pseudogene. This CDR3 is built from 19 residues. This chain's CDR3 is CASSFQPAGGMKGNYGYTF. The CDR3 DNA follows: TGTGCCAGCAGCTTTCAACCTGCAGGGGGTATGAAGGGTAACTATGGCTACACCTTC.

J is TRBJ1-4 and V is TRBV7-2; D possibly corresponds to TRBD1 (6 bases). CDR3 length: 14 residues. The germline CDR1 and CDR2 sequences are SGHTA and FQGNSA. The V end lost 6 bases, the J end lost 4 bases, and 12 bases lay between the germline ends. The CDR3 spells CASRPGQSNEKLFF. DNA of the CDR3: TGTGCCAGCAGACCTGGACAGAGTAATGAAAAACTGTTTTTT.

This clone is medium-sized by share. The V call is TRBV4-2, the J call TRBJ2-7; 8 nucleotides line up with TRBD1. The CDR3 spans 15 residues. The V and J ends lost 2 bases and 3 bases, in that order; junction bases with no gene match: 6. Germline values: CDR1 LGHNA, CDR2 YNFKEQ. CDR3 region: CASSQQTGALYEQYF. DNA of the CDR3: TGTGCCAGCAGCCAACAGACAGGGGCACTCTACGAGCAGTACTTC.

This clone was found once. The chain carries TRBV6-2 or TRBV6-3 and TRBJ2-5; 7 bases match TRBD1. After removal of 0 bases from V and 5 bases from J, the junction contained 9 bases not matched to a gene. This CDR3 region has 16 residues. From germline, CDR1 is MNHEY and CDR2 SVGEGT. CDR3 amino acids: CASSYSQTGVGETQYF. The CDR3 coding sequence is TGTGCCAGCAGTTACTCCCAAACAGGGGTGGGGGAGACCCAGTACTTC.

The chain uses TRBV5-6 and TRBJ2-6; possible D gene TRBD1, 5 bases. The V and J ends lost 4 bases and 0 bases respectively, with 17 bases between them. Per germline, CDR1 SGHDT and CDR2 YYEEEE. The CDR3 is made up of 18 amino acids. Here the CDR3 reads CASSLRQKVSSGANVLTF. In DNA form, the CDR3 reads TGTGCCAGCAGCCTCCGACAGAAGGTCAGCTCTGGGGCCAACGTCCTGACTTTC.

The V gene is TRBV11-3, the J gene TRBJ2-3; weak D call: TRBD1 (5 bases). Between the trimmed V and J ends, which lost 1 base and 1 base, there was a span of 15 bases. The CDR3 extends over 17 amino acids. CDR1 is SGHNT, CDR2 YENEEA, per germline. CDR3 DNA: TGTGCCAGCAGCTTAGGTGGTACAGGCTCGGGCACAGATACGCAGTATTTT. Protein sequence: CASSLGGTGSGTDTQYF.

The chain links TRBV5-4 to TRBJ2-4; 8 bases agree with TRBD2. Germline CDR1 and CDR2: SGHNT and YYREEE (reference sequence). This CDR3 region has 16 residues. Trimming cost V 0 bases and J 0 bases; bases outside gene matches: 2. The CDR3 DNA is TGTGCCAGCAGCTTGGGTAGCGGGGTAGCCAAAAACATTCAGTACTTC. It codes for CASSLGSGVAKNIQYF.

The chain joins TRBV7-8 to TRBJ1-1; 10 positions match TRBD1. V lost 5 bases, J lost 0 bases, and 9 bases stayed unmatched. The germline V gene encodes CDR1 SGHVS and CDR2 FQNEAQ. This CDR3 contains 17 residues. CDR3 amino acids: CASSLGTGADMNTEAFF. The CDR3 DNA reads TGTGCCAGCAGCCTAGGGACAGGGGCAGACATGAACACTGAAGCTTTCTTT.

J is TRBJ2-5 and V is TRBV7-9, with 7 bases matching TRBD1. J gave up 0 bases and V 4 bases, and 5 bases lay outside the gene matches. CDR1 is SEHNR, CDR2 FQNEAQ, per germline (reference sequence). The CDR3 spans 15 residues. CDR3 in amino acids: CASSSGQSNQETQYF. DNA of the CDR3: TGTGCCAGCAGCTCGGGACAGAGTAACCAAGAGACCCAGTACTTC.

The chain couples TRBV5-1 to TRBJ1-5, with 8 nucleotides matching TRBD1. Unmatched junction bases numbered 6, after V lost 0 bases and J lost 7 bases. The CDR3 is 15 amino acids. Germline CDR1 and CDR2: SGHRS and YFSETQ. CDR3 coding DNA: TGCGCCAGCAGCTTGGAGACAGGGGCGGGGCAGCCCCAGCATTTT. Residues: CASSLETGAGQPQHF.

The gene calls are TRBV11-3 and TRBJ1-6; 7 nucleotides align to TRBD1. The CDR3 has 15 residues. With V trimmed by 3 bases and J by 3 bases, 2 bases remained unmatched. The germline CDR1 and CDR2 sequences are SGHNT and YENEEA. The CDR3 sequence is CASSLTGIYNSPLHF. The DNA for the CDR3 is TGTGCCAGCAGCTTGACAGGGATCTATAATTCACCCCTCCACTTT.

This clone appeared once. The chain uses TRBV6-5 and TRBJ1-5, with TRBD1 as a possible D gene (6 bases). V was cut by 6 bases and J by 7 bases, with 13 bases left in between. Germline V lookup: CDR1 MNHEY, CDR2 SVGAGI. CDR3 size: 13 residues. The CDR3 here is CASRPQGGQPQHF. The CDR3 DNA is TGTGCCAGCAGGCCACAGGGCGGCCAGCCCCAGCATTTT.

This clone has a handful of counts. V gene TRBV5-1 combines with J gene TRBJ1-2; 9 bases map to TRBD1. In germline, CDR1 is SGHRS, CDR2 YFSETQ. CDR3 length: 14 residues. Trimming cost V 3 bases and J 7 bases; bases outside gene matches: 7. The CDR3 DNA follows: TGCGCCAGCAGCTCCGGACAGGGGTTGGTTGGCTACACCTTC. Translation: CASSSGQGLVGYTF.

The chain has TRBV12-3 or TRBV12-4 and TRBJ1-2; the match to TRBD1 covers 12 bases. Unmatched junction bases numbered 5, after V lost 8 bases and J lost 10 bases. CDR3 size: 12 residues. CDR3 loop: CASGGQGATYTF. The CDR3, as DNA: TGTGCCAGCGGGGGACAGGGGGCGACCTACACCTTC.

The chain carries TRBV7-3 and TRBJ1-6, with D possibly being TRBD1 (6 bases). Trimming shortened V by 6 bases and J by 7 bases, and 13 bases separated the two germline ends. The CDR3 spans 14 residues. In germline, CDR1 is SGHTA, CDR2 FQGTGA. The CDR3 loop reads CASRVQGRNSPLHF. As DNA, the CDR3 is TGTGCCAGCAGGGTACAGGGACGGAATTCACCCCTCCACTTT.